This entry is about one T cell receptor (beta chain). The antigen remains undetermined. Researchers ran the PCR with 60 Vbeta and 13 Jbeta primers. Produced via immunoSEQ multiplex PCR; TCRdb's table is partial and in-frame only. The sample has about 190,000 clones; 70% to 80% are singletons. This specimen belongs to a study of cytomegalovirus exposure and HLA in healthy donors. Study as a whole: Out of 300 to 500 genotyped donors, roughly 78% belonged to the Caucasian-associated ancestry cluster.

V lost 6 bases and J 2 bases, leaving 11 bases between the germline ends. The CDR3 has 14 residues. Looked up from germline, CDR1 is LNHDA and CDR2 is SQIVND (reference sequence). Each donor was healthy, and each was a bone marrow donor. Study results and caveats: Published work reported that the classifier diagnosed cytomegalovirus status with high specificity and sensitivity. Some V segments could not be told apart, so they were left out, TRBV6-2 and TRBV6-3 among them.

The chain combines TRBV19 with TRBJ1-5, with D possibly matching TRBD1 (6 bases). The material sequenced was PBMCs. The sequence came from a woman in her 30s in good health and CMV-seropositive. This CDR3 is CASRAGVGNQPQHF. The CDR3 nucleotides are TGTGCCAGTAGGGCAGGGGTCGGCAATCAGCCCCAGCATTTT.